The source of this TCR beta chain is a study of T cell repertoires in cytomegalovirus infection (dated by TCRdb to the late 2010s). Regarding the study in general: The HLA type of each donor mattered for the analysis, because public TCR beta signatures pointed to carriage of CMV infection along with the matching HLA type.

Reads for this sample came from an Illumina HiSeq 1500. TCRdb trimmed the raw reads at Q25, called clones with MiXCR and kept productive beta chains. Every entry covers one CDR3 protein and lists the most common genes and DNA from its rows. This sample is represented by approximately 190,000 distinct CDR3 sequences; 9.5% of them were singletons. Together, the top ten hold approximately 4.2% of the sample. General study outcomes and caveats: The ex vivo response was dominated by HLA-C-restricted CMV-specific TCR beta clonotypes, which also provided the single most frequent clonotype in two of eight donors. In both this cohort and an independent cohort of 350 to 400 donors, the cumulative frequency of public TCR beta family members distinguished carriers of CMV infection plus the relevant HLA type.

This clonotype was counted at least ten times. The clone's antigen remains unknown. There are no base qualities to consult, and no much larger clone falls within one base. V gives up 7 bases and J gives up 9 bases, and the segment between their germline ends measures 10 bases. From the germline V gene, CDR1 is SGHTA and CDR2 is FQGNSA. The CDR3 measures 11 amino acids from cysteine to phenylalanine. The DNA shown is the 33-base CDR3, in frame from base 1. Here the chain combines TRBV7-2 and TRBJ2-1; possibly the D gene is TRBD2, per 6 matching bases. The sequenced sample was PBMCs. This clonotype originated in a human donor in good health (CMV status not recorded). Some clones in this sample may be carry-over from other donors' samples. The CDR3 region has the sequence CASTTGVEQFF. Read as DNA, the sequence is TGTGCCAGCACAACGGGGGTTGAGCAGTTCTTC.